The rows below give T cell receptor beta chains drawn from one sample of a study of blood T cell repertoires in COVID-19. TCRdb's copy holds only in-frame clones and misses some; the assay was immunoSEQ multiplex PCR. The sample yields about 110,000 clones, 90% seen once. The sample was peripheral blood. Receptors were obtained from a human donor in a cohort sampled during active COVID-19. Both conserved end residues are part of each CDR3. D genes are given only for firm matches. Rows give clone size only sometimes, using once, few, many, or a class for an expanded clone.

j_call | d_call | clone_size | v_call | cdr3_aa | cdr3_nt
TRBJ2-7 | NA | NA | TRBV6-2/TRBV6-3 | CASSFDGTYEQYF | TGTGCCAGCAGTTTTGATGGCACCTACGAGCAGTACTTC
TRBJ1-3 | NA | NA | TRBV21-1 | CASRTGGSGNTIYF | TGTGCCAGCCGAACGGGGGGATCTGGAAACACCATATATTTT
TRBJ2-7 | TRBD1 | NA | TRBV7-2 | CASSANSGQGSYEQYF | TGTGCCAGCAGCGCCAATTCGGGACAGGGAAGTTACGAGCAGTACTTC
TRBJ1-1 | NA | NA | TRBV5-1 | CASSPGPRDEAFF | TGCGCCAGCAGCCCTGGACCGAGGGATGAAGCTTTCTTT
TRBJ2-3 | TRBD2 | NA | TRBV28 | CASSLGLAGATQYF | TGTGCCAGCAGTTTGGGACTAGCGGGAGCTACGCAGTATTTT
TRBJ2-2 | NA | few | TRBV6-4 | CASSDSVSRLNTGELFF | TGTGCCAGCAGTGACTCCGTTAGCAGACTAAACACCGGGGAGCTGTTTTTT
TRBJ1-3 | NA | NA | TRBV7-8 | CASSSTRASSGNTIYF | TGTGCCAGCAGCTCTACCAGGGCAAGCTCTGGAAACACCATATATTTT
TRBJ2-2 | NA | NA | TRBV19 | CATRPGTGELFF | TGTGCCACCAGGCCAGGTACCGGGGAGCTGTTTTTT
TRBJ1-1 | NA | NA | TRBV5-6 | CASSFSLGNTEAFF | TGTGCCAGCAGCTTTAGCTTAGGGAACACTGAAGCTTTCTTT
TRBJ2-7 | NA | NA | TRBV25-1 | CASERTDSYEQYF | TGTGCCAGCGAAAGGACAGACTCCTACGAGCAGTACTTC
TRBJ2-7 | NA | NA | TRBV7-8 | CASSLAFRPIGGADYEQYF | TGTGCCAGCAGCTTAGCGTTCAGGCCAATAGGGGGAGCAGACTACGAGCAGTACTTC
TRBJ2-5 | NA | NA | TRBV7-3 | CASSPGFGGLRETQYF | TGTGCCAGCAGCCCTGGGTTCGGGGGGCTGAGAGAGACCCAGTACTTC
TRBJ1-2 | NA | NA | TRBV6-6 | CASSKTANYGYTF | TGTGCCAGCAGCAAGACAGCGAACTATGGCTACACCTTC
TRBJ1-1 | NA | NA | TRBV29-1 | CSVREQSTPNTEAFF | TGCAGCGTTCGGGAACAATCAACCCCGAACACTGAAGCTTTCTTT
TRBJ2-7 | TRBD2 | NA | TRBV28 | CASSLWGASGSLDEQYF | TGTGCCAGCAGTTTATGGGGGGCTAGCGGGAGTCTTGACGAGCAGTACTTC
TRBJ2-7 | TRBD1 | NA | TRBV7-6 | CASSPRPGQGIYEQYF | TGTGCCAGCAGCCCTCGCCCCGGACAGGGGATCTACGAGCAGTACTTC
TRBJ2-2 | TRBD2 | NA | TRBV12-5 | CASATRAGGRSGELFF | TGTGCTAGTGCTACCCGGGCGGGGGGGCGGTCCGGGGAGCTGTTTTTT